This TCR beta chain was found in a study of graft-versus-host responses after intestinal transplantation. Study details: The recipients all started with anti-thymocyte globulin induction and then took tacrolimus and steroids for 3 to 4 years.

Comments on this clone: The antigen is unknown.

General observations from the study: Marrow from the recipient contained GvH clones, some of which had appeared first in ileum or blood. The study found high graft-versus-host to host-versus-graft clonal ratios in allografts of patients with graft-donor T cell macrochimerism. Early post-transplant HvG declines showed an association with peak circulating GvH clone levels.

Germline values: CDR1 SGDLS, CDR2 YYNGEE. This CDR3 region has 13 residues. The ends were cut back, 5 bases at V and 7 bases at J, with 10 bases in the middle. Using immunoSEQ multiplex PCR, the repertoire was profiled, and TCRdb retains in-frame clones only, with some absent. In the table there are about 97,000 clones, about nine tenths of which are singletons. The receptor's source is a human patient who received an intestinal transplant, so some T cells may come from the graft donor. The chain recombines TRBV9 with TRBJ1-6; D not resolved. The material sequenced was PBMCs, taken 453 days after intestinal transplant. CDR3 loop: CASSLDGNSPLHF. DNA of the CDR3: TGTGCCAGCAGTCTCGATGGGAATTCACCCCTCCACTTT.